The clone carrying this T cell receptor beta chain was detected once. The data derive from a study of blood T cell repertoires in COVID-19. Assay used: immunoSEQ multiplex PCR; TCRdb lists only in-frame clones, some missing. The table shows about 49,000 clones, with 82% occurring only once. V was clipped by 4 bases and J by 3 bases; unmatched bases: 7. Per the germline V gene, CDR1 is SGDLS and CDR2 is YYNGEE. This CDR3 is built from 16 residues. The sequenced sample was peripheral blood. This rearrangement joins TRBV9 to TRBJ2-1; 10 bases line up with TRBD2. The receptor comes from a woman in her fifties or sixties with acute or convalescent COVID-19. CDR3 loop: CASSLQPSGGYNEQFF. The CDR3 nucleotides are TGTGCCAGCAGCCTTCAACCTAGCGGGGGCTACAATGAGCAGTTCTTC.